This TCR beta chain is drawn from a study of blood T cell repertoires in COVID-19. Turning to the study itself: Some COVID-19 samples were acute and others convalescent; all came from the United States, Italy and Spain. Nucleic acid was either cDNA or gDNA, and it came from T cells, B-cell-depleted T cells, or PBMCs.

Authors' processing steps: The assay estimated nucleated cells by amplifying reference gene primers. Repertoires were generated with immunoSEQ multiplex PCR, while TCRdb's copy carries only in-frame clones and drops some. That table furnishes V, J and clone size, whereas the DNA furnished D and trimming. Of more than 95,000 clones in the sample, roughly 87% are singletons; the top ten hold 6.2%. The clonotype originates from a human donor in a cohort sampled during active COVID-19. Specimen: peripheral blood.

The CDR3 sequence is CASSSYKDRNEQYF. The DNA for the CDR3 is TGTGCCAGCAGCTCATACAAAGACAGAAACGAGCAGTACTTC. The chain recombines TRBV7-9 with TRBJ2-7, with D perhaps TRBD1 (5 bases). CDR3 length equals 14 residues. Germline values: CDR1 SEHNR, CDR2 FQNEAQ (reference sequence). Deletions cut 4 bases from V and 5 bases from J, with 15 bases between. The complete variable domain, with remaining parts taken from reference TRBV7-9 and TRBJ2-7, reads DTGVSQNPRHKITKRGQNVTFRCDPISEHNRLYWYRQTLGQGPEFLTYFQNEAQLEKSRLLSDRFSAERPKGSFSTLEIQRTEQGDSAMYLCASSSYKDRNEQYFGPGTRLTVT.